Listed below are T cell receptor beta chains from one sample, sequenced in a study of shared clonotypes between healthy human individuals. The table came from immunoSEQ multiplex PCR; TCRdb's copy has only in-frame clones and leaves some out. Seen here are approximately 240,000 clones, 50% to 80% observed once, and the top ten hold roughly 10%. Sequencing was done on a sample of memory CD4+ T cells sorted from blood. The receptors shown here come from a man younger than 45 in good health. Both conserved end residues are part of each CDR3. The D gene is left open where the match is weak. Rows give clone size only sometimes, using once, few, many, or a class for an expanded clone.

v_call: TRBV7-2; d_call: NA; j_call: TRBJ1-5; clone_size: few; cdr3_length: 16; cdr3_nt: TGTGCCAGCAGCCCCTTAGTGAGCCTACCCAATCAGCCCCAGCATTTT; cdr3_aa: CASSPLVSLPNQPQHF
v_call: TRBV5-4; d_call: NA; j_call: TRBJ2-1; clone_size: NA; cdr3_length: 15; cdr3_nt: TGTGCCAGCAGCCCATCGGGGACCCTTTACAATGAGCAGTTCTTC; cdr3_aa: CASSPSGTLYNEQFF
v_call: TRBV19; d_call: NA; j_call: TRBJ2-3; clone_size: few; cdr3_length: 17; cdr3_nt: TGTGCCAGTAGTATGTCTGGCGGGCTGAGCGGCACAGATACGCAGTATTTT; cdr3_aa: CASSMSGGLSGTDTQYF
v_call: TRBV15; d_call: TRBD2; j_call: TRBJ2-2; clone_size: NA; cdr3_length: 17; cdr3_nt: TGTGCCACCAGCAGAGATGGGACGGGAGGGCCAACCGGGGAGCTGTTTTTT; cdr3_aa: CATSRDGTGGPTGELFF
v_call: TRBV6-1; d_call: TRBD1; j_call: TRBJ2-7; clone_size: NA; cdr3_length: 14; cdr3_nt: TGTGCCAGCGATTTAGGACAGGATGCCTTGGAGCAGTACTTC; cdr3_aa: CASDLGQDALEQYF
v_call: TRBV6-1; d_call: TRBD1; j_call: TRBJ2-1; clone_size: NA; cdr3_length: 15; cdr3_nt: TGTGCCAGCGGACACACAGGGGGCGCTTACAATGAGCAGTTCTTC; cdr3_aa: CASGHTGGAYNEQFF
v_call: TRBV2; d_call: NA; j_call: TRBJ2-2; clone_size: NA; cdr3_length: 16; cdr3_nt: TGTGCCAGCAGTGAAATATTTGGTGCGAACACCGGGGAGCTGTTTTTT; cdr3_aa: CASSEIFGANTGELFF
v_call: TRBV5-1; d_call: TRBD2; j_call: TRBJ2-7; clone_size: NA; cdr3_length: 18; cdr3_nt: TGCGCCAGCAGCTTGAGAAGCGGGACGAGTACGAAAACCTACGAGCAGTACTTC; cdr3_aa: CASSLRSGTSTKTYEQYF
v_call: TRBV9; d_call: NA; j_call: TRBJ1-2; clone_size: NA; cdr3_length: 10; cdr3_nt: TGTGCCAGCAGGGGTTATGGCTACACCTTC; cdr3_aa: CASRGYGYTF
v_call: TRBV5-6; d_call: TRBD1; j_call: TRBJ2-3; clone_size: NA; cdr3_length: 17; cdr3_nt: TGTGCCAGCAGCCCTTTACTGGGACAGCGAAACACAGATACGCAGTATTTT; cdr3_aa: CASSPLLGQRNTDTQYF
v_call: TRBV29-1; d_call: TRBD1; j_call: TRBJ2-7; clone_size: NA; cdr3_length: 13; cdr3_nt: TGCAGCGTTGGACAGGGGGCCCCGGGGGAGCAGTACTTC; cdr3_aa: CSVGQGAPGEQYF
v_call: TRBV7-2; d_call: NA; j_call: TRBJ2-7; clone_size: NA; cdr3_length: 14; cdr3_nt: TGTGCCAGCAGCTCCGGTTTGGGATACTACGAGCAGTACTTC; cdr3_aa: CASSSGLGYYEQYF
v_call: TRBV5-6; d_call: NA; j_call: TRBJ2-1; clone_size: NA; cdr3_length: 11; cdr3_nt: TGTGCCAGCAGCAAAACAGGAGAGCAGTTCTTC; cdr3_aa: CASSKTGEQFF
v_call: TRBV10-2; d_call: NA; j_call: TRBJ2-3; clone_size: few; cdr3_length: 14; cdr3_nt: TGCGCCAGCAGTGATGAATCAGGCCCTCGCGGGCAGTATTTT; cdr3_aa: CASSDESGPRGQYF
v_call: TRBV9; d_call: TRBD1; j_call: TRBJ2-3; clone_size: NA; cdr3_length: 13; cdr3_nt: TGTGCCAGCAGCGTGGGACAGGAAGATACGCAGTATTTT; cdr3_aa: CASSVGQEDTQYF
v_call: TRBV5-1; d_call: TRBD2; j_call: TRBJ2-7; clone_size: NA; cdr3_length: 15; cdr3_nt: TGCGCCAGCAGCTTTGGCGGGAGTAGCTCCTACGAGCAGTACTTC; cdr3_aa: CASSFGGSSSYEQYF
v_call: TRBV29-1; d_call: TRBD1; j_call: TRBJ2-3; clone_size: few; cdr3_length: 14; cdr3_nt: TGCAGCGTTGAAGAGAGACAGGGAAAAGATACGCAGTATTTT; cdr3_aa: CSVEERQGKDTQYF
v_call: TRBV5-1; d_call: NA; j_call: TRBJ1-5; clone_size: few; cdr3_length: 14; cdr3_nt: TGCGCCAGCAGCTTGGCCAGTGGGTATCAGCCCCAGCATTTT; cdr3_aa: CASSLASGYQPQHF
v_call: TRBV6-1; d_call: NA; j_call: TRBJ2-3; clone_size: NA; cdr3_length: 13; cdr3_nt: TGTGCCAGCAGTGAACTTCTCGGGGATACGCAGTATTTT; cdr3_aa: CASSELLGDTQYF
v_call: TRBV6-1; d_call: NA; j_call: TRBJ1-3; clone_size: many; cdr3_length: 14; cdr3_nt: TGTGCCACATATCGACGGAGATCTGGAAACACCATATATTTT; cdr3_aa: CATYRRRSGNTIYF
v_call: TRBV5-1; d_call: NA; j_call: TRBJ2-3; clone_size: NA; cdr3_length: 13; cdr3_nt: TGCGCCAGCAGCTTGTGGGGCACAGATACGCAGTATTTT; cdr3_aa: CASSLWGTDTQYF
v_call: TRBV5-4; d_call: NA; j_call: TRBJ2-1; clone_size: few; cdr3_length: 16; cdr3_nt: TGTGCCAGCACCACGGGGGGCGCGAGCTCCTACAATGAGCAGTTCTTC; cdr3_aa: CASTTGGASSYNEQFF
v_call: TRBV6-1; d_call: TRBD1; j_call: TRBJ1-2; clone_size: NA; cdr3_length: 15; cdr3_nt: TGTGCCAGCAGCCCTGACAGGGGGCGCAACTATGGCTACACCTTC; cdr3_aa: CASSPDRGRNYGYTF
v_call: TRBV9; d_call: NA; j_call: TRBJ1-2; clone_size: few; cdr3_length: 12; cdr3_nt: TGTGCCAGCAGCGTAGACGGCTATGGCTACACCTTC; cdr3_aa: CASSVDGYGYTF
v_call: TRBV2; d_call: NA; j_call: TRBJ2-2; clone_size: NA; cdr3_length: 14; cdr3_nt: TGTGCCAGCACTTTAAGCAGAGCTACCGGGGAGCTGTTTTTT; cdr3_aa: CASTLSRATGELFF
v_call: TRBV5-4; d_call: NA; j_call: TRBJ1-1; clone_size: NA; cdr3_length: 13; cdr3_nt: TGTGCCAGCAGCCGAGGGGGGAACACTGAAGCTTTCTTT; cdr3_aa: CASSRGGNTEAFF
v_call: TRBV9; d_call: NA; j_call: TRBJ2-2; clone_size: few; cdr3_length: 16; cdr3_nt: TGTGCCAGCAGCGTAGCTTGGGCGGCAGGGGCCGGGGAGCTGTTTTTT; cdr3_aa: CASSVAWAAGAGELFF
v_call: TRBV30; d_call: TRBD2; j_call: TRBJ2-2; clone_size: NA; cdr3_length: 15; cdr3_nt: TGTGCCTGGAGTGGGTTAGCGGGAAGATCCGGGGAGCTGTTTTTT; cdr3_aa: CAWSGLAGRSGELFF
v_call: TRBV7-6; d_call: NA; j_call: TRBJ2-1; clone_size: NA; cdr3_length: 13; cdr3_nt: TGTGCCAGCAGCTTAGGGCGGGCTGATGAGCAGTTCTTC; cdr3_aa: CASSLGRADEQFF
v_call: TRBV27; d_call: TRBD1; j_call: TRBJ1-2; clone_size: NA; cdr3_length: 14; cdr3_nt: TGTGCCAGCAGTTTTGACAGGGCGATTGGTGGCTACACCTTC; cdr3_aa: CASSFDRAIGGYTF
v_call: TRBV11-2; d_call: TRBD1; j_call: TRBJ1-1; clone_size: NA; cdr3_length: 14; cdr3_nt: TGTGCCAGCAGCGCTAACAGGGGGCCAACTGAAGCTTTCTTT; cdr3_aa: CASSANRGPTEAFF
v_call: TRBV7-2; d_call: NA; j_call: TRBJ2-2; clone_size: few; cdr3_length: 12; cdr3_nt: TGTGCCAGCAGCCCAGGGGCCGGGGAGCTGTTTTTT; cdr3_aa: CASSPGAGELFF
v_call: TRBV21-1; d_call: NA; j_call: TRBJ2-5; clone_size: once; cdr3_length: 11; cdr3_nt: TGTGCCAGCCCCAAGGGACAGACCCAGTACTTC; cdr3_aa: CASPKGQTQYF
v_call: TRBV29-1; d_call: TRBD2; j_call: TRBJ2-3; clone_size: NA; cdr3_length: 13; cdr3_nt: TGCAGCGCCAGGGCGGGGCGGGAGGATACGCAGTATTTT; cdr3_aa: CSARAGREDTQYF
v_call: TRBV5-6; d_call: NA; j_call: TRBJ2-3; clone_size: many; cdr3_length: 13; cdr3_nt: TGTGCCAGCAGCACCTCTGGAGCGAGAACGCAGTATTTT; cdr3_aa: CASSTSGARTQYF
v_call: TRBV11-2; d_call: NA; j_call: TRBJ2-7; clone_size: NA; cdr3_length: 15; cdr3_nt: TGTGCCAGCAGCCAAGGACTCCTCAACCCCTACGAGCAGTACTTC; cdr3_aa: CASSQGLLNPYEQYF
v_call: TRBV11-2; d_call: NA; j_call: TRBJ1-4; clone_size: NA; cdr3_length: 16; cdr3_nt: TGTGCCAGCAGCTTAGTTTTTCCCTCAACTAATGAAAAACTGTTTTTT; cdr3_aa: CASSLVFPSTNEKLFF
v_call: TRBV30; d_call: NA; j_call: TRBJ2-5; clone_size: NA; cdr3_length: 14; cdr3_nt: TGTGCCTGGAGTGTCGGACAGTTCGAGGAGACCCAGTACTTC; cdr3_aa: CAWSVGQFEETQYF
v_call: TRBV6-1; d_call: NA; j_call: TRBJ2-2; clone_size: NA; cdr3_length: 13; cdr3_nt: TGTGCCAGCCCAGATACGAACACCGGGGAGCTGTTTTTT; cdr3_aa: CASPDTNTGELFF
v_call: TRBV5-4; d_call: TRBD2; j_call: TRBJ2-5; clone_size: NA; cdr3_length: 15; cdr3_nt: TGTGCCAGCAGTCGCTCTAGCGGGAGATCTGAGACCCAGTACTTC; cdr3_aa: CASSRSSGRSETQYF
v_call: TRBV30; d_call: NA; j_call: TRBJ2-1; clone_size: NA; cdr3_length: 13; cdr3_nt: TGTGCCTGGAGTCTTAATTTGGACGATGAGCAGTTCTTC; cdr3_aa: CAWSLNLDDEQFF
v_call: TRBV29-1; d_call: NA; j_call: TRBJ2-5; clone_size: NA; cdr3_length: 15; cdr3_nt: TGCAGCGTTGAATTTAACTTGGGGGCTTATGAGACCCAGTACTTC; cdr3_aa: CSVEFNLGAYETQYF